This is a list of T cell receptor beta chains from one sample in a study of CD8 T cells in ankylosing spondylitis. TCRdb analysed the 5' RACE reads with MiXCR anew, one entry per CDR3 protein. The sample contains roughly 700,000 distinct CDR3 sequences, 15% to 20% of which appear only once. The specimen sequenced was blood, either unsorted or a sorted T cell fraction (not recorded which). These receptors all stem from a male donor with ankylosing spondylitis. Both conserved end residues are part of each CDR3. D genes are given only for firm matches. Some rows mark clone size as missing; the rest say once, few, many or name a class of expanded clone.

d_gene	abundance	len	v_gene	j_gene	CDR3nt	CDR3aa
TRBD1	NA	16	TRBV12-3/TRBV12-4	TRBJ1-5	TGTGCCAGCACTCTTAGACAGGGCATTAGCAATCAGCCCCAGCATTTT	CASTLRQGISNQPQHF
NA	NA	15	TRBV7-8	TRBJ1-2	TGTGCCAGCAGCTTACAATTGGCAGGGAACTATGGCTACACCTTC	CASSLQLAGNYGYTF
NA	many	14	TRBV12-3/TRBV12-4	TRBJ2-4	TGTGCCAGCAGTTTAGATCTCGGGAGCGGCATTCAGTACTTC	CASSLDLGSGIQYF
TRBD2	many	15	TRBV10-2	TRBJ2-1	TGCGCCAGCAGTGGGGGACTAGCGGACTACAATGAGCAGTTCTTC	CASSGGLADYNEQFF
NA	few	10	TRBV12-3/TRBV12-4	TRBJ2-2	TGTGCCAGCAGAGCCGGGGAGCTGTTTTTT	CASRAGELFF
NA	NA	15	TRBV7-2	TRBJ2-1	TGTGCCAGCAGCTTAGGAGGGACTCCCCGGGGTGAGCAGTTCTTC	CASSLGGTPRGEQFF
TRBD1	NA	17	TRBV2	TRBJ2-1	TGTGCCAGCAGTGAAGCGGGACCGGGACAGGGTTTTGATGAGCAGTTCTTC	CASSEAGPGQGFDEQFF
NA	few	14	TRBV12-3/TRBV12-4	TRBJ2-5	TGTGCCAGCAGTTTAGGTGGGGGGGCGCCGACCCAGTACTTC	CASSLGGGAPTQYF
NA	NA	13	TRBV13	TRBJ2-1	TGTGCCAGCCGGAGGGCCTCCTACAATGAGCAGTTCTTC	CASRRASYNEQFF
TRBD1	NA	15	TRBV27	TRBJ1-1	TGTGCCAGCAGTCAAAGGGACAGATTGAACACTGAAGCTTTCTTT	CASSQRDRLNTEAFF
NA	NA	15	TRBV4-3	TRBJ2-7	TGCGCCAGCAGCCAAGGCGCGGGATCGACCTACGAGCAGTACTTC	CASSQGAGSTYEQYF
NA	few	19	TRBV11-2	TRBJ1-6	TGTGCCAGCAGCAAGGGAGGCGTCTTACGGAGCTCCTATAATTCACCCCTCCACTTT	CASSKGGVLRSSYNSPLHF
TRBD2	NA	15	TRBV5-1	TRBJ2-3	TGCGCCAGCAGAACTAGCGGGGGGGATACAGATACGCAGTATTTT	CASRTSGGDTDTQYF
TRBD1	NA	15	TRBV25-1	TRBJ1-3	TGTGCCAGCAGTGAGGACAGGGGGAGATTCAACACCATATATTTT	CASSEDRGRFNTIYF
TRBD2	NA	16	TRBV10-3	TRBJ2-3	TGTGCCATCAGTGACTTGGGACTAGCGGGAGGAGATACGCAGTATTTT	CAISDLGLAGGDTQYF
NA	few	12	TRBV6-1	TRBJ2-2	TGTGCCAGCATTATGGGCACCGGGGAGCTGTTTTTT	CASIMGTGELFF
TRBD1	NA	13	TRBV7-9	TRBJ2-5	TGTGCCAGCAGCGAAGACAGGGACGAGACCCAGTACTTC	CASSEDRDETQYF
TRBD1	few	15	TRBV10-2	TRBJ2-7	TGCGCCAGCAGTGACCCCGGGACAGCACCCTACGAGCAGTACTTC	CASSDPGTAPYEQYF
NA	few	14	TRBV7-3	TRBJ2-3	TGTGCCAGCAGCTTACAGGGGAGCTCAGATACGCAGTATTTT	CASSLQGSSDTQYF
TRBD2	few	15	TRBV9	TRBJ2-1	TGTGCCAGCAGCGTAGTCGGCGGGAGTGGCAATGAGCAGTTCTTC	CASSVVGGSGNEQFF
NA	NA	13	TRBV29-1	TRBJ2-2	TGCAGCGTTGTATTAGCCTACACCGGGGAGCTGTTTTTT	CSVVLAYTGELFF
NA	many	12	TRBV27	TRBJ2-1	TGTGCCAGCAGTTTATCGGGACATGAGCAGTTCTTC	CASSLSGHEQFF
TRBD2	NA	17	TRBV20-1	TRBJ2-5	TGCAGTGCTAGAGATACCGACTCGAGCGGGGGAAAAGAGACCCAGTACTTC	CSARDTDSSGGKETQYF